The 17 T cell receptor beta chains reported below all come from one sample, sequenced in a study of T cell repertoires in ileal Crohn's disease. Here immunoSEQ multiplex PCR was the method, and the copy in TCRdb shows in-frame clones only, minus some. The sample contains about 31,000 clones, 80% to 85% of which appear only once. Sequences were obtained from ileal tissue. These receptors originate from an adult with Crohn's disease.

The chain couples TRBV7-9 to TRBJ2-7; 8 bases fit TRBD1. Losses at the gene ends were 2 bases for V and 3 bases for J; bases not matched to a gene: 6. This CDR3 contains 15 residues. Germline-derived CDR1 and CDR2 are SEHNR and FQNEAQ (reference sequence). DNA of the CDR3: TGTGCCAGCAGCTTAAAGGACAGGGCTCTCTACGAGCAGTACTTC. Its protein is CASSLKDRALYEQYF.

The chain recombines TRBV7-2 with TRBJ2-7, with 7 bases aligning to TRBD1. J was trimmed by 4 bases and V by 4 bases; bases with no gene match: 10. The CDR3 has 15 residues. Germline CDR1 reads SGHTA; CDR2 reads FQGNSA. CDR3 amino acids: CASSSPDRSQYEQYF. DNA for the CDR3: TGTGCCAGCAGCTCCCCGGACAGGTCACAATACGAGCAGTACTTC.

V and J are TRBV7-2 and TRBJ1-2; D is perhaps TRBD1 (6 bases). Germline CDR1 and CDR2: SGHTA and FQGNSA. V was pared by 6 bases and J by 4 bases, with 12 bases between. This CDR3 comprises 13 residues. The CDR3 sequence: CASSQGQLYGYTF. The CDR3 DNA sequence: TGTGCCAGCAGTCAAGGACAGCTCTATGGCTACACCTTC.

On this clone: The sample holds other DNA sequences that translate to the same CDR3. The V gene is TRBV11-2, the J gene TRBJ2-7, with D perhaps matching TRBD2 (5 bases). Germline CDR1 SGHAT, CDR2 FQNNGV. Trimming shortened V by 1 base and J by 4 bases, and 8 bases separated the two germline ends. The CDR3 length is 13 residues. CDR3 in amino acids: CASSLGGSYEQYF. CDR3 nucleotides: TGTGCCAGCAGCTTAGGCGGGTCATACGAGCAGTACTTC.

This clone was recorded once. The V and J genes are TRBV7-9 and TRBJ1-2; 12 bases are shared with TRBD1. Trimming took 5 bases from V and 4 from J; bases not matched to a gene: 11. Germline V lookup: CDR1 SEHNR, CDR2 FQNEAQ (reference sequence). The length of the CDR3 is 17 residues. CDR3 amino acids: CASSPGTGGVFIYGYTF. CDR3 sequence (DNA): TGTGCCAGCAGCCCTGGGACAGGGGGCGTATTCATCTATGGCTACACCTTC. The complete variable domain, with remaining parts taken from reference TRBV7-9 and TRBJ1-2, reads DTGVSQNPRHKITKRGQNVTFRCDPISEHNRLYWYRQTLGQGPEFLTYFQNEAQLEKSRLLSDRFSAERPKGSFSTLEIQRTEQGDSAMYLCASSPGTGGVFIYGYTFGSGTRLTVV.

CDR3 residues: CASSQEPTGGRGYTF. The CDR3 nucleotides are TGCGCCAGCAGCCAAGAACCGACAGGGGGCAGGGGCTACACCTTC. This chain uses TRBV4-3 with TRBJ1-2, with 10 bases matching TRBD1. This CDR3 spans 15 amino acids. Germline CDR1 LGHNA, CDR2 YSLEER. The junction had 6 bases not matched to a gene; V was cut back by 0 bases and J by 8 bases.

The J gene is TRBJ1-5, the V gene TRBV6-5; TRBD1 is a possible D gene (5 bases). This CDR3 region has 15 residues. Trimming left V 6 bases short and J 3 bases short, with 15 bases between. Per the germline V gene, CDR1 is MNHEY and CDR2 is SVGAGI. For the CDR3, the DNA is TGTGCCAGCAGGTCGGTGGGGCGTCCCAATCAGCCCCAGCATTTT. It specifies CASRSVGRPNQPQHF.

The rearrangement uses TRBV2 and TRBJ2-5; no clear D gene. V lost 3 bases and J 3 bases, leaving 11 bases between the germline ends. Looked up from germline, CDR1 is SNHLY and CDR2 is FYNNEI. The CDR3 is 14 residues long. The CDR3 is CASSDQVVKETQYF. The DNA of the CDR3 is TGTGCCAGCAGTGACCAGGTTGTAAAAGAGACCCAGTACTTC.

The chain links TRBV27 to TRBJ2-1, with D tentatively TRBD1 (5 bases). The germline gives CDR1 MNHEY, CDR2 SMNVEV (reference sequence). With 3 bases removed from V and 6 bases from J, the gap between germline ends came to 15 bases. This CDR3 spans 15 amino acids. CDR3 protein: CASSFRALGFNEQFF. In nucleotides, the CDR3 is TGTGCCAGCAGTTTCAGGGCGTTGGGTTTCAATGAGCAGTTCTTC.

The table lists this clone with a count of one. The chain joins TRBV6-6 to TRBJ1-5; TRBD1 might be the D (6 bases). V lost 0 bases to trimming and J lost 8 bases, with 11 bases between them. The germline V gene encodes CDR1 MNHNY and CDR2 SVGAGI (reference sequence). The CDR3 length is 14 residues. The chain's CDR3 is CASSYSGQGKPQHF. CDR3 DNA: TGTGCCAGCAGTTACTCGGGGCAGGGGAAGCCCCAGCATTTT.

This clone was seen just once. The CDR3 DNA reads as TGTGCCAGCAGTGGGGGCGGACGGCTTAGCAATCAGCCCCAGCATTTT. Translation: CASSGGGRLSNQPQHF. The J gene is TRBJ1-5, the V gene TRBV25-1, with a weak D call TRBD1 (5 bases). Trimming left V 4 bases short and J 0 bases short, with 13 bases between. The CDR3 loop spans 16 amino acids. Germline-derived CDR1 and CDR2 are MGHDK and SYGVNS.

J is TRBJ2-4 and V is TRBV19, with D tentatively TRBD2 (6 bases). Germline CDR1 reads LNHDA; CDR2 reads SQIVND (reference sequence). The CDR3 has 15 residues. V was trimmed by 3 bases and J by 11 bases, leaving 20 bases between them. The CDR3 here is CASSIQAGSGSVQYF. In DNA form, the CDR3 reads TGTGCCAGTAGTATTCAGGCCGGGAGCGGAAGCGTTCAGTACTTC.

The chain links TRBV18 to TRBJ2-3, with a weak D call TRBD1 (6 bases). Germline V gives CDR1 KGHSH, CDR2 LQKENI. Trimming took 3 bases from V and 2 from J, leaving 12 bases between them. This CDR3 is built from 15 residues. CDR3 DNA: TGTGCCAGCTCACCTGTACAGGGAATCACAGATACGCAGTATTTT. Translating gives CASSPVQGITDTQYF.

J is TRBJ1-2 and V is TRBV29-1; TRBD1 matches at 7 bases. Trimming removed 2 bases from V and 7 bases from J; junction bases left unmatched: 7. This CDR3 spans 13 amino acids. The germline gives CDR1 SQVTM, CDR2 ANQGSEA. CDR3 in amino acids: CSVEKGATGGYTF. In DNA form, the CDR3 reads TGCAGCGTTGAAAAGGGGGCAACCGGTGGCTACACCTTC.

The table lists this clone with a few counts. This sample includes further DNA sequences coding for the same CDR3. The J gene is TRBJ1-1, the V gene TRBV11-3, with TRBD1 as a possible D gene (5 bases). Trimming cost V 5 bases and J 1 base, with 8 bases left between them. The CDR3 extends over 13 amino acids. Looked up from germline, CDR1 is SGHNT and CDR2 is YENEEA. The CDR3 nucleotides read TGTGCCAGCAGCCGGGGGGGGAACACTGAAGCTTTCTTT. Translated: CASSRGGNTEAFF.

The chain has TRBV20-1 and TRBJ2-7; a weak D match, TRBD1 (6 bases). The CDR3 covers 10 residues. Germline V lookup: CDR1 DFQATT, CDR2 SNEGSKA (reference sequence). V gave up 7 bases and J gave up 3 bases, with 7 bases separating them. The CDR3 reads CSVQGYEQYF. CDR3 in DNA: TGCAGTGTACAGGGCTACGAGCAGTACTTC.

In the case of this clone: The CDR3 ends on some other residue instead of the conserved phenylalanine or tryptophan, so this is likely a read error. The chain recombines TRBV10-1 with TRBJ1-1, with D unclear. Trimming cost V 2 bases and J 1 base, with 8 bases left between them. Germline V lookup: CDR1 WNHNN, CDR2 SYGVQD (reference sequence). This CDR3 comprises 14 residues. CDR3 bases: TGCGCCAGCAGTGAGCACAGAAGGAACACTGAAGCTTTCTCT. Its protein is CASSEHRRNTEAFS.